These 30 T cell receptor beta chains were all obtained from the same sample, sequenced in a study of T cell repertoires in cytomegalovirus infection (dated by TCRdb to the late 2010s). The intended sense of this specimen's treatment or condition label: in vitro stimulation with specific CMV peptide epitopes to enrich CMV-specific T cells. Their recognized antigens are unknown. Sequenced on an Illumina HiSeq 1500. TCRdb reprocessed the public reads (quality trimming at Q25 with fastp, clone calling with MiXCR) and kept in-frame beta chains. Rows merge per CDR3 protein into single entries with the most common DNA and genes. Across this sample there are approximately 590,000 distinct CDR3 sequences, with 40% seen only once. The ten largest account for 48% of the sample. Here the sequenced sample was cultured PBMCs, taken from culture after CMV antigen stimulation. These receptors all come from a human donor in good health (CMV status not recorded). Some clones in this sample may be carry-over from other donors' samples.

This chain uses TRBV2 with TRBJ2-3, with 9 bases matching TRBD2. The CDR3 has 15 residues. CDR1 is SNHLY, CDR2 FYNNEI, per germline. V was clipped by 4 bases and J by 2 bases; unmatched bases: 4. CDR3: CASSGPSGATDTQYF. The CDR3 DNA is TGTGCCAGCAGTGGCCCTAGCGGGGCCACAGATACGCAGTATTTT.

This chain uses TRBV28 with TRBJ2-1; the D gene is possibly TRBD2 (7 bases). This CDR3 is built from 15 residues. V dropped 3 bases and J dropped 7 bases, with 16 bases sitting between them. Looked up from germline, CDR1 is MDHEN and CDR2 is SYDVKM. The CDR3 loop is CASSFRGAGENEQFF. The CDR3, as DNA: TGTGCCAGCAGTTTCCGGGGGGCCGGGGAAAATGAGCAGTTCTTC.

The rearrangement links TRBV11-2 to TRBJ2-1; D is tentatively TRBD1 or TRBD2 (5 bases each). There are 15 residues in the CDR3. Germline loops: CDR1 SGHAT, CDR2 FQNNGV. V lost 5 bases and J 7 bases, leaving 18 bases between the germline ends. DNA of the CDR3: TGTGCCAGCAGCCAACGGGACGGAAAGGGAAATGAGCAGTTCTTC. This gives the protein CASSQRDGKGNEQFF.

This clonotype was picked up a small number of times. This chain links TRBV7-2 with TRBJ2-3; the match to TRBD2 covers 8 bases. CDR1 is SGHTA and CDR2 is FQGNSA in the germline V gene. The trim removed 3 bases at V and 1 base at J, leaving 3 bases unmatched. The CDR3 has 15 residues. CDR3: CASSFPLAGTDTQYF. CDR3 bases: TGTGCCAGCAGCTTCCCACTAGCGGGCACAGATACGCAGTATTTT.

This chain connects TRBV6-6 to TRBJ2-1; D gene ambiguous. Trimming pared 5 bases from V and 8 bases from J, leaving 13 bases between. The V gene's germline CDR1 is MNHNY and CDR2 SVGAGI (reference sequence). There are 13 residues in the CDR3. This CDR3 is CASSGLMAHEQFF. Written as DNA, the CDR3 is TGTGCCAGCAGTGGCCTAATGGCCCATGAGCAGTTCTTC.

This clonotype was counted many times. The CDR3 region has the DNA TGTGCCAGCAGCTTAGTCTGGGGAAACACCATATATTTT. Its translation: CASSLVWGNTIYF. This chain uses TRBV7-2 with TRBJ1-3; D not resolved. This CDR3 has 13 amino acids. The V gene lost 1 base and the J gene lost 4 bases, with 5 bases spanning the gap. CDR1 is SGHTA, CDR2 FQGNSA, per germline.

The chain joins TRBV7-9 to TRBJ1-1; 8 bases align to TRBD1. V trimming: 4 bases; J trimming: 5 bases; junction bases outside the gene matches: 6. Per germline, CDR1 SEHNR and CDR2 FQNEAQ (reference sequence). The CDR3 is made up of 14 amino acids. CDR3 sequence (DNA): TGTGCCAGCAGCTCCGGGACAGGCCAAACTGAAGCTTTCTTT. It is translated as CASSSGTGQTEAFF.

This chain joins TRBV15 and TRBJ1-5; D possibly corresponds to TRBD1 (5 bases). Germline CDR1 LNHNV, CDR2 YYDKDF (reference sequence). Trimming took off 5 bases at V and 7 bases at J, with 15 bases between the two ends. The CDR3 contains 14 residues. The CDR3 DNA sequence: TGTGCCACCAGCCGCCGGGGCGCGGGGCAGCCCCAGCATTTT. Encoded protein: CATSRRGAGQPQHF.

The chain is built from TRBV28 and TRBJ2-5; 10 positions match TRBD2. There are 15 residues in the CDR3. Germline CDR1 reads MDHEN; CDR2 reads SYDVKM. V shed 3 bases and J 4 bases; nucleotides not matched to a gene: 5. The CDR3 reads CASSFPRLAGETQYF. The CDR3 coding sequence is TGTGCCAGCAGTTTTCCGAGACTAGCGGGAGAGACCCAGTACTTC. Full variable domain (outside the CDR3, taken from reference TRBV28 and TRBJ2-5): DVKVTQSSRYLVKRTGEKVFLECVQDMDHENMFWYRQDPGLGLRLIYFSYDVKMKEKGDIPEGYSVSREKKERFSLILESASTNQTSMYLCASSFPRLAGETQYFGPGTRLLVL.

The chain joins TRBV6-1 to TRBJ2-3; 9 bases line up with TRBD1. Germline loops: CDR1 MNHNS, CDR2 SASEGT. The CDR3 extends over 13 amino acids. Trimming removed 8 bases from V and 4 bases from J; junction bases left unmatched: 4. The CDR3 bases are TGTGCCAGCCAACAGGGGGCCGCAGATACGCAGTATTTT. Translating it yields CASQQGAADTQYF.

This clonotype was counted many times. The chain links TRBV7-2 to TRBJ1-4; D call uncertain. Trimming took 2 bases from V and 9 from J, leaving 10 bases between them. The CDR3 consists of 13 residues. Germline V gene sequence: CDR1 SGHTA, CDR2 FQGNSA. CDR3 nucleotide sequence: TGTGCCAGCAGCTTAATTTTAGGGCAAAAACTGTTTTTT. Protein: CASSLILGQKLFF.

This chain joins TRBV20-1 and TRBJ2-1; the D is unclear. Between the trimmed V and J ends, which lost 1 base and 0 bases, there was a span of 13 bases. The CDR3 covers 16 residues. Germline V gene data show CDR1 as DFQATT and CDR2 as SNEGSKA (reference sequence). The CDR3 sequence: CSARAGSPGSYNEQFF. In nucleotides, the CDR3 is TGCAGTGCTAGAGCCGGCAGCCCTGGCTCCTACAATGAGCAGTTCTTC.

This clonotype was seen only once. The chain combines TRBV12-3 or TRBV12-4 with TRBJ2-1, with 8 bases identical to TRBD2. CDR3 size: 17 residues. The ends lost 6 bases at V and 6 bases at J; junction bases unmatched: 16. CDR3 loop: CASSFRPIGTRGNEQFF. The CDR3 DNA sequence: TGTGCCAGCAGCTTCAGGCCGATCGGGACTAGGGGCAATGAGCAGTTCTTC.

The chain joins TRBV12-3 or TRBV12-4 to TRBJ2-5; 8 bases agree with TRBD2. V was clipped by 6 bases and J by 5 bases; unmatched bases: 14. The CDR3 runs to 16 residues. The CDR3 protein is CASSWGTGGAWETQYF. DNA for the CDR3: TGTGCCAGCAGCTGGGGGACCGGGGGGGCTTGGGAGACCCAGTACTTC.

This chain joins TRBV27 and TRBJ1-1, with a weak D call TRBD1 (6 bases). Trimming pared 5 bases from V and 1 base from J, leaving 11 bases between. Germline lookup yields CDR1 MNHEY and CDR2 SMNVEV (reference sequence). The CDR3 is 14 amino acids. The CDR3 nucleotides read TGTGCCAGCAGTGCCGGGACATCGAACACTGAAGCTTTCTTT. It specifies CASSAGTSNTEAFF.

This clonotype has at least ten counts. The V call is TRBV5-1, the J call TRBJ1-1; 8 bases align to TRBD1. The CDR3 spans 14 residues. The J segment lost 5 bases and the V segment lost 4 bases, leaving 7 bases of the junction unmatched. Germline assignment: CDR1 SGHRS and CDR2 YFSETQ. This chain's CDR3 is CASSPGQGGTEAFF. The DNA of the CDR3 is TGCGCCAGCAGCCCTGGACAGGGAGGTACTGAAGCTTTCTTT.

This clonotype has more than one count but fewer than ten. The gene calls are TRBV12-3 or TRBV12-4 and TRBJ1-1; weak D call: TRBD1 (6 bases). The V end lost 5 bases, the J end lost 4 bases, and 11 bases lay between the germline ends. The CDR3 covers 13 residues. CDR3 bases: TGTGCCAGCAGTGCCGAGGGGGGCACTGAAGCTTTCTTT. This sequence encodes CASSAEGGTEAFF.

The table lists this clonotype with many counts. The J gene is TRBJ2-7, the V gene TRBV7-2, with 8 positions matching TRBD2. The CDR3 runs 18 residues. V gave up 2 bases and J gave up 0 bases; unmatched junction bases: 12. Germline V gene lookup returns CDR1 SGHTA and CDR2 FQGNSA. CDR3 in amino acids: CASSLLPSGRESSYEQYF. In DNA, the CDR3 is TGTGCCAGCAGCTTACTACCCAGCGGGAGAGAATCCTCCTACGAGCAGTACTTC.

This clonotype was found many times. The V gene is TRBV7-2, the J gene TRBJ2-3; D remains unclear. The V gene lost 5 bases and the J gene lost 2 bases, with 11 bases spanning the gap. Germline loops: CDR1 SGHTA, CDR2 FQGNSA. The CDR3 runs 14 residues. Written as DNA, the CDR3 is TGTGCCAGCAGCCTACAGTTCTCCACAGATACGCAGTATTTT. As protein: CASSLQFSTDTQYF.

V usage is TRBV20-1 and J usage is TRBJ2-7, with unresolved D. Trimming took 3 bases from V and 7 from J, leaving 10 bases between them. Germline lookup yields CDR1 DFQATT and CDR2 SNEGSKA (reference sequence). The CDR3 spans 11 residues. For the CDR3, the DNA is TGCAGTGCTAGTTTCCGGATAGAGCAGTACTTC. This sequence encodes CSASFRIEQYF.

This clonotype was seen only a few times. The chain uses TRBV4-1 and TRBJ2-7; 8 nucleotides align to TRBD1. This CDR3 has 16 amino acids. Germline V gives CDR1 MGHRA, CDR2 YSYEKL. With 3 bases clipped from V and 2 bases from J, the junction kept 9 bases outside the gene matches. CDR3 sequence (DNA): TGCGCCAGCAGCCAGTCGTGGCGACAGGGGCCCTACGAGCAGTACTTC. Its translation: CASSQSWRQGPYEQYF.

V usage is TRBV7-2 and J usage is TRBJ1-5, with D possibly being TRBD1 (5 bases). V was cut by 4 bases and J by 6 bases, with 19 bases left in between. Looked up from germline, CDR1 is SGHTA and CDR2 is FQGNSA. This CDR3 is 16 amino acids long. The CDR3 protein is CASSSVPGTGGQPQHF. The CDR3 coding sequence is TGTGCCAGCAGCTCCGTCCCAGGGACCGGGGGTCAGCCCCAGCATTTT. Together with reference TRBV7-2 and TRBJ1-5, the CDR3 gives the full variable domain: GAGVSQSPSNKVTEKGKDVELRCDPISGHTALYWYRQSLGQGLEFLIYFQGNSAPDKSGLPSDRFSAERTGGSVSTLTIQRTQQEDSAVYLCASSSVPGTGGQPQHFGDGTRLSIL.

V gene TRBV4-3 combines with J gene TRBJ1-2; a possible D gene is TRBD1 (6 bases). V dropped 1 base and J dropped 5 bases, with 14 bases sitting between them. CDR1 and CDR2 from the germline V gene are LGHNA and YSLEER. This CDR3 is built from 15 residues. As DNA, the CDR3 is TGCGCCAGCAGCCAAGCGCCAGGGGTAGAATATGGCTACACCTTC. Translating it yields CASSQAPGVEYGYTF.

This clonotype has more than one count but fewer than ten. The gene calls are TRBV4-1 and TRBJ2-5, with 8 bases matching TRBD2. J lost 3 bases, V lost 4 bases, and 16 bases had no gene match. CDR3 length: 18 amino acids. CDR1 and CDR2 (germline): MGHRA, YSYEKL. The CDR3 DNA reads as TGCGCCAGCAGCCCCGGGGGGGCTAGCGGGCCAAATAAAGAGACCCAGTACTTC. Translation gives CASSPGGASGPNKETQYF.

A single count supports this clonotype. The chain has TRBV7-1 and TRBJ2-2; 8 positions match TRBD2. Being an ORF, TRBV7-1 has a function that is uncertain. J was trimmed by 5 bases and V by 11 bases; bases with no gene match: 7. CDR3 length equals 13 residues. The CDR3 DNA is TGTGCCTGGTTAGCGGGATCTACCGGGGAGCTGTTTTTT. Translating gives CAWLAGSTGELFF.

The genes are TRBV7-2 and TRBJ2-7, with 7 bases identical to TRBD1. CDR1 SGHTA and CDR2 FQGNSA come from the germline V gene. This CDR3 has 14 residues. V shed 7 bases, J shed 0 bases, and the junction held 6 bases outside the gene matches. The chain's CDR3 is CASTLGTASYEQYF. In nucleotides, the CDR3 is TGTGCCAGCACCCTGGGGACAGCCTCCTACGAGCAGTACTTC.

V is TRBV7-2 and J is TRBJ1-5, with 7 bases matching TRBD1. The junction had 6 bases not matched to a gene; V was cut back by 4 bases and J by 6 bases. The germline CDR1 and CDR2 sequences are SGHTA and FQGNSA. The CDR3 consists of 14 residues. CDR3 sequence: CASSWNRGGQPQHF. CDR3 sequence (DNA): TGTGCCAGCAGCTGGAACAGGGGCGGTCAGCCCCAGCATTTT.

The chain uses TRBV7-4 and TRBJ2-7; perhaps TRBD2 as D (5 bases). V was pared by 6 bases and J by 6 bases, with 18 bases between. CDR1 SGHVT and CDR2 SQSDAQ come from the germline V gene. The CDR3 covers 14 residues. The CDR3 nucleotides are TGTGCCAGCAGTCCGAGGGTTTCGAGGTTCGAGCAGTACTTC. Protein: CASSPRVSRFEQYF.

In this sample, this clonotype turned up a few times. The chain uses TRBV4-2 and TRBJ1-1; D is unresolved. CDR1 and CDR2 from the germline V gene are LGHNA and YNFKEQ. This CDR3 has 12 residues. Trimming removed 4 bases from V and 7 bases from J, with 10 bases in between. CDR3 in amino acids: CASSPRGIEAFF. As DNA, the CDR3 is TGTGCCAGCAGCCCCCGCGGCATTGAAGCTTTCTTT.

This clonotype was counted only a few times. The chain has TRBV12-3 or TRBV12-4 and TRBJ2-7, with a weak D call TRBD2 (6 bases). With 2 bases removed from V and 3 bases from J, the gap between germline ends came to 8 bases. The CDR3 totals 13 residues. The CDR3 region is CASSLLRGYEQYF. CDR3 DNA: TGTGCCAGCAGTTTACTGCGGGGCTACGAGCAGTACTTC.